Reported below is one T cell receptor beta chain. Without exception, participants with HIV were treated in the United States. Germline loops: CDR1 MGHRA, CDR2 YSYEKL. This CDR3 is 16 amino acids long. The ends lost 4 bases at V and 0 bases at J; junction bases unmatched: 8. This entry belongs to a study of long-term antiretroviral therapy in people with HIV. With survey level as its setting, the immunoSEQ assay was v3.0. The data were produced by immunoSEQ multiplex PCR, yet TCRdb's version contains in-frame clones alone and is incomplete. This sample carries 22,000 or so clones, over 65% of them seen once, and the ten largest clones take 4.3%.

This TCR was recovered from a man aged 25-45 years with HIV. The sequencing here drew on unsorted PBMCs, taken roughly 6.1 years after starting antiretroviral therapy. The chain has TRBV4-1 and TRBJ2-7, with 8 bases that match TRBD1. Here the CDR3 DNA reads TGCGCCAGCAGCCGAAGCCCCGGGACAGGCTCCTACGAGCAGTACTTC. Its translation is CASSRSPGTGSYEQYF.